Given below is one T cell receptor beta chain in context. The data were taken from a study of CDR3 diversity in severe acne. Germline V gene sequence: CDR1 SNHLY, CDR2 FYNNEI. V was shortened by 8 bases and J by 3 bases, with 11 bases between the two germline ends. This CDR3 has 13 amino acids. TCRdb reprocessed the PCR reads via MiXCR and lists one record per CDR3 protein. The sample records 84,000 or so distinct CDR3 sequences, 45% to 50% being singletons. Sequencing was carried out using blood. This TCR came from a male donor in good health, serving as a control. V gene TRBV2 combines with J gene TRBJ1-5; D gene uncertain. This CDR3 reads CASSSVLNQPQHF. CDR3 sequence (DNA): TGTGCCAGCTCATCGGTCCTCAATCAGCCCCAGCATTTT. Full variable domain (remainder filled in from reference TRBV2 and TRBJ1-5): EPEVTQTPSHQVTQMGQEVILRCVPISNHLYFYWYRQILGQKVEFLVSFYNNEISEKSEIFDDQFSVERPDGSNFTLKIRSTKLEDSAMYFCASSSVLNQPQHFGDGTRLSIL.